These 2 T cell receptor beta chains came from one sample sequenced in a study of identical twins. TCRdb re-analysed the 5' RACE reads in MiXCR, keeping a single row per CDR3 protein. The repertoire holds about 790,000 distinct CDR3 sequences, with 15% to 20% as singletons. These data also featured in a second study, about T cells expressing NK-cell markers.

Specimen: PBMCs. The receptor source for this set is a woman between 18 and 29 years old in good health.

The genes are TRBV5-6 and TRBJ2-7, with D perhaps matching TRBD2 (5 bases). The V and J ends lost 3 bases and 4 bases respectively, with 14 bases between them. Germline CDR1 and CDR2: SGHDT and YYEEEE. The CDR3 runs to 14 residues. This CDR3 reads CASSYEGYVYEQYF. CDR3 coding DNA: TGTGCCAGCAGCTACGAGGGTTACGTATACGAGCAGTACTTC.

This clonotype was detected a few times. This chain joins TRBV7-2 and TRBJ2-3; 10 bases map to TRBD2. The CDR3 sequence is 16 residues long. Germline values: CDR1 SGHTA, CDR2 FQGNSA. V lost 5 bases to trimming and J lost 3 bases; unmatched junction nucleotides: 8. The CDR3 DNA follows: TGTGCCAGCAGCCCCCAGAGCGGGAGGGGGACAGATACGCAGTATTTT. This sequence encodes CASSPQSGRGTDTQYF.